There are a few counts of the clone carrying this TCR beta chain. Its antigen is not identified. Primed by a sample-barcoded 5' primer and a J-beta primer mix, a second PCR proceeded for 7 to 11 cycles. One entry per CDR3 protein results from TCRdb running MiXCR on the 5' RACE reads. The table shows about 1.7 million distinct CDR3 sequences, with approximately 28% occurring only once. Trimming cost V 7 bases and J 6 bases, with 19 bases left between them. Germline V gene lookup returns CDR1 MNHEY and CDR2 SVGAGI. CDR3 length: 14 amino acids. This sample is part of a study of blood T cells in healthy people across ages. Study outcomes and limitations: Higher diversity and more naive CD4+ cells were features of long-lived donors, compared to aged donors. With unsorted PBMCs, a conclusive comparison of naive versus antigen-experienced cells was not possible. There was a strong correlation between TCR beta diversity and naive T cell percentage.

The rearrangement uses TRBV6-5 and TRBJ2-7; D perhaps matches TRBD2 (6 bases). The source material was blood. The source of this sequence is a woman aged 25-40 years in good health. DNA for the CDR3: TGTGCCAGCAAGACAGCGGGCTTATTCGGCGAGCAGTACTTC. This gives the protein CASKTAGLFGEQYF.